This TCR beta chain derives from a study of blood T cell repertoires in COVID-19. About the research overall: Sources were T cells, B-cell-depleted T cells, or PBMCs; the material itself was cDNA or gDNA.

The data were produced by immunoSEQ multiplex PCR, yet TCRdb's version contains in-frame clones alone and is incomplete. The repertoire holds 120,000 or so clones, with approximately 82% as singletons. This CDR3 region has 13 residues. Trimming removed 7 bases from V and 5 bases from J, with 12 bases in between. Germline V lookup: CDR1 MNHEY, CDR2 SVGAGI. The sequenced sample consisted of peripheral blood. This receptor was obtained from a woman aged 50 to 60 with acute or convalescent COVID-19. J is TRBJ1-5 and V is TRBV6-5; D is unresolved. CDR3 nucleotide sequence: TGTGCCAGCATGTTCTCGGTTTATCAGCCCCAGCATTTT. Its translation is CASMFSVYQPQHF.